This entry lists 3 T cell receptor beta chains sequenced from one sample in a study of blood T cells in healthy people across ages. A second PCR, run for about 6 to 11 cycles, used a sample-barcoded 5' primer plus a J-beta primer mix. TCRdb re-analysed the 5' RACE reads in MiXCR, keeping a single row per CDR3 protein. The sample records over 600,000 distinct CDR3 sequences, more than 55% being singletons. Sequencing used blood. Every receptor here comes from a man aged 40-50 years in good health.

The chain couples TRBV3-1 to TRBJ2-3; 8 bases fit TRBD1. CDR1 is LGHDT, CDR2 YNNKEL, per germline (reference sequence). Losses at the gene ends were 2 bases for V and 5 bases for J; bases not matched to a gene: 12. This CDR3 has 17 residues. The CDR3 DNA reads as TGTGCCAGCAGCCAATTCCCCCCCGGACAGGGAGGAGATACGCAGTATTTT. It specifies CASSQFPPGQGGDTQYF.

A few counts support this clonotype. The CDR3 nucleotides are TGTGCCAGCAGTTCGACTAGCGGGAGATACGAGCAGTACTTC. This translates into CASSSTSGRYEQYF. The rearrangement joins TRBV12-3 or TRBV12-4 to TRBJ2-7; 12 bases agree with TRBD2. The CDR3 extends over 14 amino acids. The V and J ends lost 4 bases and 4 bases, in that order; junction bases with no gene match: 2.

This clonotype was detected only once. This chain uses TRBV6-2 or TRBV6-3 with TRBJ2-5; D gene unclear. Looked up from germline, CDR1 is MNHEY and CDR2 is SVGEGT. The CDR3 covers 16 residues. V was pared by 7 bases and J by 3 bases, with 21 bases between. The CDR3 sequence: CASTTGSGLKKETQYF. Here the CDR3 DNA reads TGTGCCAGCACCACTGGATCGGGCCTAAAGAAAGAGACCCAGTACTTC.